This T cell receptor (beta chain) was identified during a study of shared clonotypes between healthy human individuals. Terminally differentiated effector memory CD45RA+ cells were left out of the naive CD8 fraction, which was CD45RO-negative and positively selected for CCR7. The V segment lost 1 base and the J segment 3 bases; nucleotides outside the gene matches: 9. Germline assignment: CDR1 MGHRA and CDR2 YSYEKL. The CDR3 consists of 16 residues. TCRdb's copy holds only in-frame clones and misses some; the assay was immunoSEQ multiplex PCR. Here the sample spans around 600,000 clones, 95% to 98% being singletons.

Input material: naive CD8+ T cells sorted from blood. V usage is TRBV4-1 and J usage is TRBJ2-7; the match to TRBD1 covers 7 bases. The sequence was collected from a young man in good health. CDR3 coding DNA: TGCGCCAGCAGCCAAGGTACGACAGGGTTGAACTACGAGCAGTACTTC. It yields the protein CASSQGTTGLNYEQYF.